The rows below give T cell receptor beta chains drawn from one sample of a study of cytomegalovirus exposure and HLA in healthy donors. Only in-frame clones appear in the TCRdb table, and some are missing; sequencing was by immunoSEQ multiplex PCR. This table has approximately 100,000 clones, 75% appearing once. Material: PBMCs. The receptor set was obtained from a male donor in good health and CMV-seropositive. The CDR3 runs from the conserved cysteine through the conserved F or W. Fields, in order: CDR3 protein, CDR3 DNA, V gene, CDR3 length, J gene, clone size, D gene. The D gene is left open where the match is weak. Expanded clones are given a class, and other clones once, few, many or no size at all.

CASRTSTSGFYNEQFF,TGTGCCAGCAGAACCTCGACTAGCGGGTTCTACAATGAGCAGTTCTTC,TRBV27,16,TRBJ2-1,.,TRBD2
CASSYPGGYEQYF,TGTGCCAGCAGTTATCCAGGGGGATACGAGCAGTACTTC,TRBV6-5,13,TRBJ2-7,few,TRBD1
CASSQDLDSWTQYF,TGTGCCAGCAGCCAAGATTTGGACTCTTGGACCCAGTACTTC,TRBV4-2,14,TRBJ2-5,few,.
CASSSTRDSLDANEKLFF,TGTGCCAGCAGCTCCACGCGGGACAGTTTGGACGCGAATGAAAAACTGTTTTTT,TRBV28,18,TRBJ1-4,.,TRBD1
CASRIQRGGNYGYTF,TGTGCCAGCAGAATACAAAGGGGGGGTAACTATGGCTACACCTTC,TRBV2,15,TRBJ1-2,.,.
CASNTGVGFRYGYTF,TGTGCCAGTAATACGGGGGTCGGGTTTCGGTATGGCTACACCTTC,TRBV19,15,TRBJ1-2,.,.
CASSSGLADPSADTQYF,TGCGCCAGCAGCTCCGGACTAGCGGACCCCTCAGCAGATACGCAGTATTTT,TRBV5-1,17,TRBJ2-3,.,TRBD2
CASSGLRGTEAFF,TGTGCCAGCAGCGGGTTACGGGGAACTGAAGCTTTCTTT,TRBV9,13,TRBJ1-1,.,.
CATTGGNQPQHF,TGTGCCACCACAGGGGGTAATCAGCCCCAGCATTTT,TRBV2,12,TRBJ1-5,.,TRBD1
CASSVPGLIEDNEQFF,TGTGCCAGCAGTGTACCGGGACTCATAGAAGACAATGAGCAGTTCTTC,TRBV28,16,TRBJ2-1,.,.
CASSRTRDSNQPQHF,TGTGCCAGCAGCCGGACAAGGGATAGCAATCAGCCCCAGCATTTT,TRBV6-5,15,TRBJ1-5,.,.
CASSTWGVNTEAFF,TGTGCCAGCAGTACCTGGGGGGTGAACACTGAAGCTTTCTTT,TRBV6-1,14,TRBJ1-1,.,.
CASTIGQARKTQYF,TGTGCCAGCACCATTGGACAGGCCAGGAAGACCCAGTACTTC,TRBV11-2,14,TRBJ2-5,once,TRBD1
CATSRDRTRGEQYF,TGTGCCACCAGCAGAGACCGGACAAGGGGCGAGCAGTACTTC,TRBV15,14,TRBJ2-7,.,.
CAWGTSQVAGNTIYF,TGTGCCTGGGGGACTTCACAGGTGGCAGGAAACACCATATATTTT,TRBV30,15,TRBJ1-3,.,.
CASSYLQGDYEQYF,TGTGCCAGCAGTTACTTACAGGGGGACTACGAGCAGTACTTC,TRBV6-5,14,TRBJ2-7,.,TRBD1
CASSPLTGGGTQYF,TGTGCCAGCAGTCCCTTGACAGGGGGCGGGACCCAGTACTTC,TRBV6-6,14,TRBJ2-5,.,TRBD1
CASSPSGTRGTDEKLFF,TGTGCCAGCTCACCATCCGGGACCCGAGGGACTGATGAAAAACTGTTTTTT,TRBV18,17,TRBJ1-4,.,.
CASRLDSYEQYF,TGTGCCAGCAGACTTGACTCCTACGAGCAGTACTTC,TRBV2,12,TRBJ2-7,.,.
CATSTLAGANEQFF,TGTGCCACCAGCACACTAGCGGGAGCTAATGAGCAGTTCTTC,TRBV15,14,TRBJ2-1,.,TRBD2
CASSRQSTGKASGNTIYF,TGTGCCAGCAGTCGCCAGTCTACAGGGAAAGCCTCTGGAAACACCATATATTTT,TRBV2,18,TRBJ1-3,.,.
CASSQTGQGGTEAFF,TGCGCCAGCAGCCAAACGGGACAGGGAGGGACTGAAGCTTTCTTT,TRBV4-3,15,TRBJ1-1,.,TRBD1
CASSAPSGANVLTF,TGTGCCAGCAGCGCCCCTTCTGGGGCCAACGTCCTGACTTTC,TRBV9,14,TRBJ2-6,.,.
CATQGSDTQYF,TGTGCCACCCAGGGGTCAGATACGCAGTATTTT,TRBV28,11,TRBJ2-3,.,.
CASSLQGLTYEQYF,TGTGCCAGCAGCCTACAGGGGCTTACCTACGAGCAGTACTTC,TRBV7-9,14,TRBJ2-7,.,TRBD1